These 26 T cell receptor beta chains were sequenced from one sample in a study of T cells in Graves' hyperthyroidism and ophthalmopathy. From RNA transcripts, TCR beta CDR3 regions were amplified. The HTBI primer set served for first-round RT-PCR of the TCR CDR3. MiXCR, run by TCRdb on the multiplex PCR reads, gives a single entry per CDR3 protein. The sample lists about 260,000 distinct CDR3 sequences, over 20% occurring once. Sequences were obtained from blood. The receptors here all came from a man aged 25-45 years with Graves' ophthalmopathy.

The table lists this clonotype with a few counts. The V and J genes are TRBV5-1 and TRBJ1-2; 7 bases match TRBD1. CDR1 and CDR2 from the germline V gene are SGHRS and YFSETQ. The V gene end was trimmed by 0 bases and the J gene end by 4 bases; junction bases not matched to a gene: 3. CDR3 length equals 14 residues. CDR3 protein: CASSLDRGSYGYTF. CDR3 coding DNA: TGCGCCAGCAGCTTGGACAGGGGAAGCTATGGCTACACCTTC.

The V and J genes are TRBV6-1 and TRBJ2-5; 10 bases are a match to TRBD1. With 2 bases clipped from V and 2 bases from J, the junction kept 2 bases outside the gene matches. The germline V gene encodes CDR1 MNHNS and CDR2 SASEGT. The CDR3 contains 15 residues. CDR3 sequence: CASSELGQGQETQYF. In nucleotides, the CDR3 is TGTGCCAGCAGTGAACTGGGACAGGGGCAAGAGACCCAGTACTTC.

This clonotype was seen more than once but under ten times. The J gene is TRBJ2-1, the V gene TRBV3-1; a weak D match, TRBD2 (5 bases). V lost 1 base, J lost 0 bases, and 13 bases lay in between. Per germline, CDR1 LGHDT and CDR2 YNNKEL (reference sequence). The CDR3 is made up of 17 amino acids. CDR3 in amino acids: CASSQGTPMSSYNEQFF. The CDR3, as DNA: TGTGCCAGCAGCCAAGGGACTCCTATGAGCTCCTACAATGAGCAGTTCTTC.

This clonotype was detected many times. This rearrangement joins TRBV11-2 to TRBJ2-1; D gene uncertain. The CDR3 totals 15 residues. Germline V gene lookup returns CDR1 SGHAT and CDR2 FQNNGV. Trimming took 3 bases from V and 4 from J, leaving 13 bases between them. CDR3 sequence reads: CASSFAGSLYNEQFF. The CDR3 DNA sequence: TGTGCCAGCAGCTTCGCTGGAAGCCTATACAATGAGCAGTTCTTC.

This clonotype was detected ten times or more. This chain uses TRBV3-1 with TRBJ2-1; possibly TRBD2 for D (5 bases). The germline V gene encodes CDR1 LGHDT and CDR2 YNNKEL (reference sequence). CDR3 length: 16 amino acids. Trimming took off 0 bases at V and 8 bases at J, with 17 bases between the two ends. The CDR3 DNA reads TGTGCCAGCAGCCAAGACGACCCCTACCCTAGCTATGAGCAGTTCTTC. Its protein product is CASSQDDPYPSYEQFF.

In this sample, this clonotype turned up many times. CDR3 sequence (DNA): TGTGCCAGCAGTTTAAGGGGCGGGAACACTGAAGCTTTCTTT. It translates to CASSLRGGNTEAFF. The chain employs TRBV28 and TRBJ1-1; possibly TRBD1 for D (5 bases). The CDR3 length is 14 residues. CDR1 is MDHEN, CDR2 SYDVKM, per germline. Trimming took off 2 bases at V and 1 base at J, with 8 bases between the two ends.

In regard to this clonotype: The junction and the germline gene differ at one end; a read error may be behind it. The chain combines TRBV3-1 with TRBJ2-7, with 8 bases aligning to TRBD2. Germline loops: CDR1 LGHDT, CDR2 YNNKEL (reference sequence). The CDR3 is 15 amino acids. The CDR3 loop reads CASSQASGSLYEQYF. In nucleotides, the CDR3 is TGCGCCAGCAGCCAAGCGAGCGGGAGTTTGTACGAGCAGTACTTC.

This chain joins TRBV5-4 and TRBJ1-4, with a weak D call TRBD1 (5 bases). Trimming removed 0 bases from V and 5 bases from J, with 8 bases in between. CDR3 length: 14 residues. CDR1 SGHNT and CDR2 YYREEE come from the germline V gene (reference sequence). CDR3: CASSLEGLNEKLFF. The CDR3 DNA reads TGTGCCAGCAGCTTGGAGGGGCTCAATGAAAAACTGTTTTTT.

The CDR3 DNA reads as TGTGCCAGCTCACCACTGGCAGGGCGAAATGGGAACACTGAAGCTTTCTTT. As protein: CASSPLAGRNGNTEAFF. The chain joins TRBV18 to TRBJ1-1, with TRBD1 as a possible D gene (5 bases). Germline V gives CDR1 KGHSH, CDR2 LQKENI. There are 17 residues in the CDR3. The V end lost 1 base, the J end lost 1 base, and 16 bases lay between the germline ends.

This clonotype showed up just a few times. This sequence joins TRBV7-9 and TRBJ1-3; D unresolved. Germline loops: CDR1 SEHNR, CDR2 FQNEAQ (reference sequence). This CDR3 is 15 amino acids long. V was pared by 1 base and J by 4 bases, with 11 bases between. The CDR3 region has the DNA TGTGCCAGCAGCTTAGATGCGAGCTGGGGAAACACCATATATTTT. Protein: CASSLDASWGNTIYF.

This sequence joins TRBV9 and TRBJ2-1; D uncertain. The CDR3 totals 14 residues. Between the trimmed V and J ends, which lost 4 bases and 10 bases, there was a span of 18 bases. Germline CDR1 is SGDLS and CDR2 is YYNGEE. In DNA form, the CDR3 reads TGTGCCAGCAGCCCCCACGGACGGGCCCGGGAGCAGTTCTTC. Translating gives CASSPHGRAREQFF.

The chain combines TRBV2 with TRBJ2-1; TRBD1 aligns across 11 bases. The trim removed 10 bases at V and 9 bases at J, leaving 5 bases unmatched. Germline assignment: CDR1 SNHLY and CDR2 FYNNEI. The CDR3 sequence is 12 residues long. CDR3 coding DNA: TGTGCCACCACCGGGACAGGGGGTGAGCAGTTCTTC. It translates to CATTGTGGEQFF.

Only a few counts were recorded for this clonotype. V gene TRBV6-1 combines with J gene TRBJ2-5; 9 bases line up with TRBD1. The germline CDR1 and CDR2 sequences are MNHNS and SASEGT. The CDR3 contains 14 residues. J gave up 3 bases and V 5 bases, and 4 bases lay outside the gene matches. CDR3 sequence reads: CASSSWTGEETQYF. In nucleotides, the CDR3 is TGTGCCAGCAGTTCTTGGACAGGGGAAGAGACCCAGTACTTC.

The rearrangement uses TRBV6-9 and TRBJ2-1, with D unresolved. This CDR3 spans 14 amino acids. V dropped 4 bases and J dropped 3 bases, with 10 bases sitting between them. Germline assignment: CDR1 MNHGY and CDR2 SVAAGI. The CDR3 nucleotides are TGTGCCAGCAGTTTCGCAGCGCTCTACAATGAGCAGTTCTTC. It translates to CASSFAALYNEQFF.

The chain joins TRBV6-5 to TRBJ2-7, with TRBD2 as a possible D gene (6 bases). CDR3 length equals 15 residues. V was cut by 1 base and J by 5 bases, with 15 bases left in between. The germline V gene encodes CDR1 MNHEY and CDR2 SVGAGI. The CDR3 DNA sequence: TGTGCCAGCAGTTACTTGACGGGAGTGAATAACGAGCAGTACTTC. It translates to CASSYLTGVNNEQYF.

The genes are TRBV5-1 and TRBJ1-2, with D possibly TRBD1 on 5 matching bases. The V end lost 5 bases, the J end lost 4 bases, and 15 bases lay between the germline ends. Germline CDR1 reads SGHRS; CDR2 reads YFSETQ. The CDR3 runs 14 residues. The CDR3 sequence: CASSRNLGGYGYTF. CDR3 DNA: TGCGCCAGCAGTCGAAACCTGGGGGGCTATGGCTACACCTTC.

This clonotype was picked up a small number of times. CDR3 in amino acids: CASSADRDGDEKLFF. The CDR3 bases are TGTGCCAGCAGCGCGGACAGGGACGGAGATGAAAAACTGTTTTTT. The rearrangement uses TRBV9 and TRBJ1-4; 8 nucleotides agree with TRBD1. V was clipped by 3 bases and J by 6 bases; unmatched bases: 7. The germline CDR1 and CDR2 sequences are SGDLS and YYNGEE. The CDR3 totals 15 residues.

V is TRBV5-6 and J is TRBJ1-6, with 7 bases aligning to TRBD1. Germline lookup yields CDR1 SGHDT and CDR2 YYEEEE. This CDR3 contains 15 residues. V gave up 2 bases and J gave up 7 bases; unmatched junction bases: 6. The CDR3 here is CASSLLGQANSPLHF. CDR3 nucleotide sequence: TGTGCCAGCAGCTTACTAGGACAGGCCAATTCACCCCTCCACTTT. Using reference TRBV5-6 and TRBJ1-6 for the parts outside the CDR3, the full variable domain is DAGVTQSPTHLIKTRGQQVTLRCSPKSGHDTVSWYQQALGQGPQFIFQYYEEEERQRGNFPDRFSGHQFPNYSSELNVNALLLGDSALYLCASSLLGQANSPLHFGNGTRLTVT.

This clonotype was found many times. The chain has TRBV2 and TRBJ1-4, with D uncertain. This CDR3 comprises 14 residues. Per the germline V gene, CDR1 is SNHLY and CDR2 is FYNNEI. V was clipped by 3 bases and J by 1 base, with 6 bases between them. The CDR3 bases are TGTGCCAGCAGTGATGTGATAACTAATGAAAAACTGTTTTTT. This encodes CASSDVITNEKLFF.

A remark on this clonotype: A much larger clone is a single base away; this may be a read error. V usage is TRBV28 and J usage is TRBJ1-2, with D maybe TRBD1 (6 bases). Trimming pared 6 bases from V and 4 bases from J, leaving 15 bases between. This CDR3 spans 14 amino acids. CDR1 is MDHEN and CDR2 is SYDVKM in the germline V gene. The CDR3 nucleotides are TGTGCCAGCAGCCGAGGGGGGGTTACCTATGGCTACACCTTC. Its protein is CASSRGGVTYGYTF.

This clonotype was seen once. A much bigger clone sits one base away, suggesting this may be a read error. The chain is built from TRBV5-1 and TRBJ2-1; tentatively, D is TRBD2 (6 bases). CDR3 length equals 14 residues. Per the germline V gene, CDR1 is SGHRS and CDR2 is YFSETQ. CDR3 amino acids: CASSPTGTQGLQCF. The CDR3, as DNA: TGCGCCAGCAGCCCAACCGGGACTCAGGGATTGCAGTGCTTC.

The V gene is TRBV27, the J gene TRBJ1-5, with a weak D call TRBD1 (5 bases). The ends were cut back, 2 bases at V and 7 bases at J, with 24 bases in the middle. From germline, CDR1 is MNHEY and CDR2 SMNVEV (reference sequence). There are 18 residues in the CDR3. CDR3 nucleotides: TGTGCCAGCAGTTTACAGTTTTGGGGGGAGGGCCCTGGCCAGCCCCAGCATTTT. Its translation is CASSLQFWGEGPGQPQHF.

This clonotype was seen at least ten times. The rearrangement joins TRBV20-1 to TRBJ1-2, with no clear D. Trimming removed 0 bases at V and 4 bases at J, with 18 bases between. Germline V CDR1 and CDR2: DFQATT, SNEGSKA (reference sequence). The CDR3 consists of 16 residues. CDR3 sequence (DNA): TGCAGTGCTAGAGATGGCGGGTCCCAGGTGGGCTATGGCTACACCTTC. Translation gives CSARDGGSQVGYGYTF.

This sequence joins TRBV19 and TRBJ2-1, with unresolved D. The CDR3 has 15 amino acids. CDR1 is LNHDA and CDR2 is SQIVND in the germline V gene (reference sequence). V lost 5 bases, J lost 6 bases, and 17 bases lay in between. The CDR3 spells CASSGARNLGNEQFF. The CDR3 nucleotides are TGTGCCAGTAGTGGTGCTAGGAACCTGGGCAATGAGCAGTTCTTC. Filled out from reference TRBV19 and TRBJ2-1, the complete variable domain reads DGGITQSPKYLFRKEGQNVTLSCEQNLNHDAMYWYRQDPGQGLRLIYYSQIVNDFQKGDIAEGYSVSREKKESFPLTVTSAQKNPTAFYLCASSGARNLGNEQFFGPGTRLTVL.

This clonotype came up a few times. The V and J genes are TRBV19 and TRBJ2-2; TRBD2 agrees at 7 bases. Trimming removed 6 bases from V and 4 bases from J; junction bases left unmatched: 8. CDR1 and CDR2 from the germline V gene are LNHDA and SQIVND (reference sequence). The CDR3 consists of 15 residues. The CDR3 coding sequence is TGTGCCAGTAGCCAGGGAGGGGATGGCACCGGGGAGCTGTTTTTT. Encoded protein: CASSQGGDGTGELFF. Drawing the rest from reference TRBV19 and TRBJ2-2, the complete variable domain is DGGITQSPKYLFRKEGQNVTLSCEQNLNHDAMYWYRQDPGQGLRLIYYSQIVNDFQKGDIAEGYSVSREKKESFPLTVTSAQKNPTAFYLCASSQGGDGTGELFFGEGSRLTVL.

This clonotype was counted at least ten times. V usage is TRBV28 and J usage is TRBJ2-3, with TRBD1 identical over 7 bases. The CDR3 extends over 14 amino acids. V gave up 7 bases and J gave up 1 base; unmatched junction bases: 5. Germline V gene sequence: CDR1 MDHEN, CDR2 SYDVKM. The CDR3 DNA reads as TGTGCCAGCACCGCACAGGGGCGCACAGATACGCAGTATTTT. It encodes CASTAQGRTDTQYF.